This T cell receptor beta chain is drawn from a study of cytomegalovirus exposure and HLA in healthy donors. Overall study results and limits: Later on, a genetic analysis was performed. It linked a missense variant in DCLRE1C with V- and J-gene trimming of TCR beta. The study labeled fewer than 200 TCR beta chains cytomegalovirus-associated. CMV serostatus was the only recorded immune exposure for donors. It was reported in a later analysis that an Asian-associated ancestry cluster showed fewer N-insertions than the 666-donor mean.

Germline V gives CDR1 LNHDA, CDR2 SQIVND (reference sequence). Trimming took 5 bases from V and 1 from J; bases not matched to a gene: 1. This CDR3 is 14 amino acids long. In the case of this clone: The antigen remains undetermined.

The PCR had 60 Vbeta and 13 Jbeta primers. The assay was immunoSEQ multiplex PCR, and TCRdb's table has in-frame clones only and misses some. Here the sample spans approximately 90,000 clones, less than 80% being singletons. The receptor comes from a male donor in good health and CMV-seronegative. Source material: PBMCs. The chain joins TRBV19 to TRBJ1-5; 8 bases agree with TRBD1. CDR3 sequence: CASSDRGSNQPQHF. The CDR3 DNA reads TGTGCCAGTAGTGACAGGGGAAGCAATCAGCCCCAGCATTTT.